This T cell receptor (beta chain) was obtained from a study of T cells expressing NK-cell markers. The wider study: The TCR beta repertoires were obtained from sorted CD3+CD56+NKG2C+, CD3+CD56+NKG2C- and CD3+CD56-NKG2C+ T cells. Overall study results and limits: About six of the donors carried dominant NKG2C+ clonotypes that took up about 1.0-7.0% of their CD8+ T cells.

The CDR3 has 12 residues. Germline V lookup: CDR1 SNHLY, CDR2 FYNNEI. TCRdb re-called the 5' RACE reads, yielding one record per CDR3 amino acid sequence without DNA. Its table records a few hundred thousand distinct CDR3 sequences. Regarding this clonotype: Its specificity is not known.

This rearrangement joins TRBV2 to TRBJ2-4; TCRdb proposes TRBD2, but this gene call is untestable without DNA. The sequenced sample consisted of blood T cells: a sorted CD56 or NKG2C T cell subset, CD4+ or CD8+ T cells, or bulk PBMC T cells (not recorded which). The clonotype was recovered from a young man in good health. CDR3 residues: CASSAQGTAQYF. Together with reference TRBV2 and TRBJ2-4, the CDR3 gives the full variable domain: EPEVTQTPSHQVTQMGQEVILRCVPISNHLYFYWYRQILGQKVEFLVSFYNNEISEKSEIFDDQFSVERPDGSNFTLKIRSTKLEDSAMYFCASSAQGTAQYFGAGTRLSVL.